This T cell receptor (beta chain) stems from a study of blood T cells in healthy people across ages. This clonotype was detected only once. At one end the junction does not follow the germline gene, possibly because of a read error. For the second PCR, which ran for roughly 6 to 11 cycles, a sample-barcoded 5' primer and a J-beta primer mix were used. A single record per CDR3 protein comes from TCRdb applying MiXCR to the 5' RACE reads. The profile covers over 1,500,000 distinct CDR3 sequences, with around half appearing a single time and 2.1% taken by the ten largest. The CDR3 sequence is 14 residues long. Germline values: CDR1 SGHTA, CDR2 FQGNSA.

Sequenced material: blood. The sequence derives from a woman aged 40 to 49 in good health. This chain uses TRBV7-2 with TRBJ2-1; TRBD1 matches 8 bases. Written as DNA, the CDR3 is TGTGCCAGCAGCACCCGGACAGGGCCGACTGAGCGGTTCTTC. This translates into CASSTRTGPTERFF.